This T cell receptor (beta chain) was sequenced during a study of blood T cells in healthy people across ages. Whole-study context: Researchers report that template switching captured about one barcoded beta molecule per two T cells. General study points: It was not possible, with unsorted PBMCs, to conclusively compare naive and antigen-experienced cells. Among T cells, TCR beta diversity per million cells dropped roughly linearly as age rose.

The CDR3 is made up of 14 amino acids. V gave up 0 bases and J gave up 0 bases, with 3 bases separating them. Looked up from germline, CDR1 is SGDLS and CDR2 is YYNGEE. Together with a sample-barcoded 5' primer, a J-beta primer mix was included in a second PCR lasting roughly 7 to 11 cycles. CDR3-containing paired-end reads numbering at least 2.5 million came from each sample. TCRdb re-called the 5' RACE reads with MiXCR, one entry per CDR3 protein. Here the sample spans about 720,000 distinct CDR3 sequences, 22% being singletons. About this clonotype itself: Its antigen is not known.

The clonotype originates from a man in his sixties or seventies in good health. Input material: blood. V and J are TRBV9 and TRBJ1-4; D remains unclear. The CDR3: CASSVDPTNEKLFF. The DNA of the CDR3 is TGTGCCAGCAGCGTAGATCCAACTAATGAAAAACTGTTTTTT.